The sequence of this TCR beta chain was determined in a study of CD8 T cells in ankylosing spondylitis. The study, taken as a whole, reports: As reported, disease-linked clones showed significant enrichment in matched ankylosing spondylitis synovial fluid. A subset of motif variants has previously been described in the synovial fluid and blood of reactive arthritis. Disease-linked clones bore a CD8+ phenotype and were relatively rare in peripheral blood.

This clonotype was detected ten times or more. Its antigen is not identified. Using quantitative 5'-RACE with molecular barcodes, the authors made TCR beta libraries. TCRdb re-called the 5' RACE reads through MiXCR, storing one row per CDR3 protein. The data show some 150,000 distinct CDR3 sequences, approximately 10% seen once. Trimming left V 4 bases short and J 2 bases short, with 12 bases between. The CDR3 covers 14 residues. CDR1 and CDR2 from the germline V gene are SNHLY and FYNNEI. Material: blood, either unsorted or a sorted T cell fraction (not recorded which). This TCR derives from a female donor with ankylosing spondylitis or in good health (not recorded which). This chain links TRBV2 with TRBJ2-7; no clear D. As DNA, the CDR3 is TGTGCCAGCAGTGGCCCAGACGGACCCTACGAGCAGTACTTC. Translating gives CASSGPDGPYEQYF.